This T cell receptor (beta chain) emerged from a study of coeliac disease. Method: immunoSEQ multiplex PCR; TCRdb's copy keeps in-frame clones and lacks some. This table holds several thousand clones, approximately 69% found once. The CDR3 length is 14 residues. Germline V lookup: CDR1 SGHDN, CDR2 FVKESK. Trimming took 0 bases from V and 1 from J; bases not matched to a gene: 0. This chain joins TRBV14 and TRBJ2-7; TRBD2 matches 7 bases. This TCR derives from a man aged 25-45 years with celiac disease. The sample consisted of intraepithelial lymphocytes from the gut. The CDR3 is CASSQERGSYEQYF. The CDR3 nucleotides are TGTGCCAGCAGCCAAGAGCGGGGGTCCTACGAGCAGTACTTC.